This T cell receptor beta chain was recovered during a study of technical replicates of blood from several donors (dated by TCRdb to about 2017). The protocol used for the library was the immunoSEQ multiplex PCR assay. This immuneACCESS table, as held by TCRdb, lists in-frame sequences with V and J called but not all clones. Of the missing ones, under half trace to an unresolved V gene in checked studies; the others have no known cause. The sample table lists about 88,000 clones, just under 95% of them with a count of one. Roughly 0.25% of the sample is in the top ten clones. Unmatched junction bases come to 20, with V trimmed by 5 bases and J by 16 bases. CDR1 and CDR2 are read off the germline V gene as SGHVS and FQNEAQ. Reading from cysteine to phenylalanine, the CDR3 counts 18 amino acids. The kept DNA is CDR3 alone, 54 bases in frame from the first base. To note about this clone: This receptor's antigen is unknown. No clone much larger than this one lies a single base away; base qualities are absent.

Here the chain combines TRBV7-8 and TRBJ2-1, with 16 bases aligning to TRBD2. The source material was T cells isolated from PBMCs. The TCR was taken from a human donor in good health. The nucleotide sequence reads TGTGCCAGCAGCCTCCTGGACCCGGGACTAGCGGGGGGGCCAGGGACTTTCTTC. This translates into CASSLLDPGLAGGPGTFF.